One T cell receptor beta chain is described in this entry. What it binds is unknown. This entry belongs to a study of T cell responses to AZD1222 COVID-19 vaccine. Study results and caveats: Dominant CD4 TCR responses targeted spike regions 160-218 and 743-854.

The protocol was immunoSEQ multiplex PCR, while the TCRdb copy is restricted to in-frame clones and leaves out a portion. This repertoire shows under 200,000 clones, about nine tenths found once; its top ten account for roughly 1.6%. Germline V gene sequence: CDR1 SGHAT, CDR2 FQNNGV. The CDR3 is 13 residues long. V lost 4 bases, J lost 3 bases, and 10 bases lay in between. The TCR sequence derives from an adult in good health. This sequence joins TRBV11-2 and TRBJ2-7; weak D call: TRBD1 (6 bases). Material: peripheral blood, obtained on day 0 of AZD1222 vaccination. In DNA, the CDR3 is TGTGCCAGCAGCTACGGACAGAGCTACGAGCAGTACTTC. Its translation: CASSYGQSYEQYF. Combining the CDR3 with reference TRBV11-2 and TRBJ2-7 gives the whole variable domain EAGVAQSPRYKIIEKRQSVAFWCNPISGHATLYWYQQILGQGPKLLIQFQNNGVVDDSQLPKDRFSAERLKGVDSTLKIQPAKLEDSAVYLCASSYGQSYEQYFGPGTRLTVT.